This TCR beta chain emerged from a study of blood T cell repertoires in COVID-19. About the study: Sites in the United States, Italy and Spain provided acute and convalescent COVID-19 samples. Sample material is recorded as cDNA or gDNA derived from T cells, B-cell-depleted T cells, or PBMCs.

The CDR3 extends over 15 amino acids. CDR1 is SGDLS and CDR2 is YYNGEE in the germline V gene. The J segment lost 4 bases and the V segment lost 2 bases, leaving 5 bases of the junction unmatched. Authors' processing steps: Estimated nucleated cell counts came from reference gene primer amplification. Method: immunoSEQ multiplex PCR; TCRdb's copy keeps in-frame clones and lacks some. The V and J calls and clone size are taken from that table; D and trimming were inferred from the DNA. The table records 140,000 to 150,000 clones, approximately 90% of them present only once. Sample: peripheral blood. This clonotype originated in a woman aged 50 to 65 with acute or convalescent COVID-19. This chain links TRBV9 with TRBJ1-2; 10 nucleotides line up with TRBD1. The CDR3 bases are TGTGCCAGCAGCGTTTCGGACAGGGGGGCCTATGGCTACACCTTC. Its translation: CASSVSDRGAYGYTF.